This TCR beta chain originates from a study of blood T cell repertoires in COVID-19 (dated by TCRdb to between 2020 and 2021). About the study as a whole: The collaborator samples originated in the United States, Italy and Spain and spanned the acute and convalescent phases of COVID-19. The material from the prospective study consisted of cDNA or gDNA derived from T cells, B-cell-depleted T cells, or PBMCs. Subjects who had been exposed to COVID-19, were actively infected with it, or had recovered from it provided the deeply sampled blood TCRbeta repertoires that made up the dataset. The repertoires were made available in a free public database intended to serve as a resource for research on the immune response to SARS-CoV-2. The samples were drawn from the first 160 participants of the ongoing ImmuneRACE study and from some 1,300 subjects provided by 6 global collaborators. Sample metadata almost always included a de-identified subject ID, COVID-19 status, age in years and sex. Where available, HLA class I and class II types were obtained from metadata supplied by the sample provider rather than from assay-based typing.

In regard to this clone: Its antigen is not yet known. Per-nucleotide qualities are absent, and no much larger clonotype sits a single base away.

Participants in the prospective study were enrolled through a virtual design, were aged about 18 to 90 years, and lived in roughly 24 United States geographic areas. To assign participants to cohorts, the prospective study relied on clinical history that participants themselves reported in a screening survey and a study questionnaire. ImmuneRACE Cohort 3 recovered participants were defined by two consecutive negative NP/OP PCR tests, healthcare professional clearance, or symptom resolution. Mobile phlebotomists in the prospective study collected whole blood, serum and a nasopharyngeal or oropharyngeal swab from every participant. Over a roughly 2-month period, participants in the prospective study had the option of providing additional blood draws and questionnaires. Before DNA extraction, blood samples from the prospective study were shipped at room temperature or frozen. CDR3 length: 17 amino acids, cysteine to phenylalanine. Only the CDR3 DNA stays, 51 bases, in frame from base 1. The germline ends are 20 bases apart after V is trimmed by 4 bases and J by 2 bases. The germline V gene encodes CDR1 KGHSH and CDR2 LQKENI.

Findings and caveats that apply to the study as a whole: The amount of clinical and demographic metadata varied by source and participant and was provided uncurated.

The immunoSEQ Assay, a bias-controlled multiplex PCR, was used to amplify TCRbeta CDR3 regions from genomic DNA. The original methods were these. The number of nucleated cells in each sample was estimated from the amplification of reference gene primers within the assay. Sequence reads were collapsed and filtered to measure the absolute abundance of every unique TCRbeta CDR3 rearrangement. For each sample, productive Simpson clonality was calculated as the square root of Simpson's diversity index over productive rearrangements. In its TCRdb copy, this immuneACCESS table keeps in-frame sequences only and misses some clones. Where compared with another copy, unresolved V genes explain less than half of these, and the others have no known cause. V and J calls and clone size are copied from that table; D and trimming were computed from the DNA. Present in this sample are about 300,000 clones, under 90% of which were seen just once. About 9.4% of the sample is held by the ten biggest clonotypes.

Sequencing input: PBMCs or T cells enriched from blood (not recorded which). The sequence joins TRBV18 to TRBJ1-2, with no confident D gene call. The receptor's source is a woman younger than 30 who had recovered from COVID-19. The CDR3 protein sequence reads: CASSLTPSDAHNYGYTF. The nucleotides read TGTGCCAGCTCACTTACCCCTAGCGACGCTCACAACTATGGCTACACCTTC.